Below are 30 T cell receptor beta chains sequenced from a single sample in a study of technical replicates of blood from a handful of donors. Profiling relied on immunoSEQ multiplex PCR, and the TCRdb table lists in-frame clones only, not all of them. The sample has under 65,000 clones, 80% to 90% seen once. Sequencing was done on a sample of PBMCs. The receptors derive from a human donor in good health. Some clones in this sample may be carry-over from other donors' samples.

V gene TRBV6-5 combines with J gene TRBJ1-1; D is uncertain. Trimming took 5 bases from V and 9 from J, leaving 16 bases between them. In germline, CDR1 is MNHEY, CDR2 SVGAGI. The CDR3 loop spans 13 amino acids. CDR3 residues: CASSGPVRLQAFF. The CDR3 nucleotides read TGTGCCAGCAGTGGACCGGTCAGACTACAAGCTTTCTTT.

This clone was picked up a small number of times. This chain joins TRBV7-9 and TRBJ2-7; D ambiguous. The CDR3 contains 11 residues. V was shortened by 5 bases and J by 6 bases, with 8 bases between the two germline ends. Germline V gives CDR1 SEHNR, CDR2 FQNEAQ (reference sequence). For the CDR3, the DNA is TGTGCCAGCAGCCCCCAGTCCGAGCAGTACTTC. This gives the protein CASSPQSEQYF.

The CDR3 nucleotides are TGTGCCAGCAGCTTGCGGGAGTGGTTTTTTAGTGAGCAGTTCTTC. Residues: CASSLREWFFSEQFF. This chain joins TRBV7-2 and TRBJ2-1, with 7 bases fitting TRBD2. Germline CDR1 SGHTA, CDR2 FQGNSA. This CDR3 region has 15 residues. The ends lost 3 bases at V and 9 bases at J; junction bases unmatched: 11.

V is TRBV7-2 and J is TRBJ1-5; 8 bases map to TRBD1. In germline, CDR1 is SGHTA, CDR2 FQGNSA. V gave up 0 bases and J gave up 0 bases; unmatched junction bases: 7. The CDR3 sequence is 18 residues long. The DNA for the CDR3 is TGTGCCAGCAGCTTAGCGGTCAGGGGGCTTCATAGCAATCAGCCCCAGCATTTT. This translates into CASSLAVRGLHSNQPQHF.

The chain recombines TRBV4-1 with TRBJ1-5; possibly TRBD1 for D (5 bases). Germline assignment: CDR1 MGHRA and CDR2 YSYEKL. The ends were cut back, 3 bases at V and 6 bases at J, with 18 bases in the middle. The CDR3 has 16 residues. The CDR3 loop reads CASSHLRVAEGQPQHF. The CDR3 DNA follows: TGCGCCAGCAGCCACCTCAGGGTAGCAGAAGGTCAGCCCCAGCATTTT.

The chain combines TRBV19 with TRBJ1-2; D uncertain. CDR1 and CDR2 (germline): LNHDA, SQIVND (reference sequence). Trimming cost V 7 bases and J 2 bases, with 14 bases left between them. The CDR3 length is 14 residues. The CDR3: CASTPRWSNYGYTF. The CDR3 coding sequence is TGTGCCAGTACCCCCCGGTGGTCCAACTATGGCTACACCTTC.

This clone was seen only once. The V call is TRBV6-5, the J call TRBJ2-7, with D tentatively TRBD2 (5 bases). Germline CDR1 and CDR2: MNHEY and SVGAGI. CDR3 size: 13 residues. Trimming shortened V by 7 bases and J by 2 bases, and 12 bases separated the two germline ends. This CDR3 is CASTTLAPYEQYF. The CDR3 nucleotides read TGTGCCAGCACCACCCTAGCCCCCTACGAGCAGTACTTC.

The chain couples TRBV7-9 to TRBJ2-4; D gene unclear. From germline, CDR1 is SEHNR and CDR2 FQNEAQ (reference sequence). Trimming cost V 5 bases and J 6 bases, with 14 bases left between them. The CDR3 is 14 residues long. The CDR3 nucleotides are TGTGCCAGCAGCCAAGACTCGGAAGGAAACATTCAGTACTTC. It is translated as CASSQDSEGNIQYF. The full variable domain, with the rest looked up from reference TRBV7-9 and TRBJ2-4, is DTGVSQNPRHKITKRGQNVTFRCDPISEHNRLYWYRQTLGQGPEFLTYFQNEAQLEKSRLLSDRFSAERPKGSFSTLEIQRTEQGDSAMYLCASSQDSEGNIQYFGAGTRLSVL.

CDR3 amino acids: CASSLGGEPGLAFF. In DNA, the CDR3 is TGCGCCAGCAGCTTGGGGGGAGAACCCGGCTTGGCTTTCTTT. The V gene is TRBV5-1, the J gene TRBJ1-1; D gene unclear. CDR3 size: 14 residues. Germline-derived CDR1 and CDR2 are SGHRS and YFSETQ. V gave up 0 bases and J gave up 11 bases, with 17 bases separating them.

The genes are TRBV18 and TRBJ1-2; the D is unclear. Per the germline V gene, CDR1 is KGHSH and CDR2 is LQKENI. Trimming shortened V by 3 bases and J by 5 bases, and 19 bases separated the two germline ends. This CDR3 has 16 residues. The CDR3: CASSPMEDWGGYGYTF. CDR3 bases: TGTGCCAGCTCACCGATGGAGGACTGGGGAGGATATGGCTACACCTTC.

V gene TRBV19 combines with J gene TRBJ2-1; D remains unclear. The CDR3 runs 13 residues. The V gene lost 3 bases and the J gene lost 7 bases, with 10 bases spanning the gap. Looked up from germline, CDR1 is LNHDA and CDR2 is SQIVND (reference sequence). In DNA, the CDR3 is TGTGCCAGTAGTATCCTAGATTGGAATGAGCAGTTCTTC. This sequence encodes CASSILDWNEQFF.

The chain is built from TRBV20-1 and TRBJ1-2; maybe TRBD1 (6 bases). This CDR3 has 11 amino acids. V gave up 4 bases and J gave up 5 bases, with 8 bases separating them. Per germline, CDR1 DFQATT and CDR2 SNEGSKA (reference sequence). This CDR3 is CSAIQGYGYTF. DNA for the CDR3: TGCAGTGCTATACAGGGTTATGGCTACACCTTC.

The chain links TRBV7-3 to TRBJ2-6, with D perhaps TRBD1 (6 bases). CDR1 and CDR2 (germline): SGHTA, FQGTGA. Trimming took 1 base from V and 2 from J, leaving 12 bases between them. The CDR3 sequence is 17 residues long. CDR3 sequence reads: CASSLMGRGAGANVLTF. CDR3 coding DNA: TGTGCCAGCAGCTTAATGGGCAGGGGCGCTGGGGCCAACGTCCTGACTTTC.

The rearrangement joins TRBV4-2 to TRBJ2-3; D unresolved. The CDR3 runs to 15 residues. Germline V gene lookup returns CDR1 LGHNA and CDR2 YNFKEQ. V lost 1 base and J lost 0, with 8 bases in between. The CDR3: CASSQGAESTDTQYF. The CDR3 region has the DNA TGTGCCAGCAGCCAAGGGGCTGAGAGCACAGATACGCAGTATTTT.

The chain has TRBV5-1 and TRBJ2-1; perhaps TRBD1 as D (5 bases). CDR1 SGHRS and CDR2 YFSETQ come from the germline V gene. V was pared by 0 bases and J by 7 bases, with 5 bases between. There are 12 residues in the CDR3. CDR3 amino acids: CASSLEGNEQFF. DNA for the CDR3: TGCGCCAGCAGCTTGGAGGGGAATGAGCAGTTCTTC.

This clone showed up just a few times. The gene calls are TRBV7-9 and TRBJ1-2; 8 bases fit TRBD1. The CDR3 is made up of 15 amino acids. Trimming removed 6 bases from V and 2 bases from J; junction bases left unmatched: 8. Germline V gene sequence: CDR1 SEHNR, CDR2 FQNEAQ (reference sequence). Here the CDR3 reads CASSLRQGINYGYTF. For the CDR3, the DNA is TGTGCCAGCAGTTTACGACAGGGGATCAACTATGGCTACACCTTC.

The chain links TRBV7-6 to TRBJ1-1; possibly TRBD1 for D (6 bases). The CDR3 runs to 15 residues. V lost 0 bases and J lost 4, with 12 bases in between. Germline assignment: CDR1 SGHVS and CDR2 FNYEAQ. CDR3 bases: TGTGCCAGCAGCTTAGCGGGCAGGGGCGGCACTGAAGCTTTCTTT. Protein: CASSLAGRGGTEAFF.

The CDR3 reads CASSLQIERNTDTQYF. The CDR3 nucleotides are TGTGCCAGCAGCCTCCAAATCGAGAGAAACACAGATACGCAGTATTTT. The V and J genes are TRBV14 and TRBJ2-3; the D is unclear. The CDR3 length is 16 residues. Trimming stripped 4 bases from V and 2 bases from J, with 16 bases between. Germline V CDR1 and CDR2: SGHDN, FVKESK.

The chain combines TRBV29-1 with TRBJ2-5; 8 nucleotides align to TRBD1. Germline lookup yields CDR1 SQVTM and CDR2 ANQGSEA. The CDR3 consists of 13 residues. Trimming cost V 3 bases and J 4 bases; bases outside gene matches: 4. The CDR3 DNA reads as TGCAGCGTTGACTCAGGGGGCGCAGAGACCCAGTACTTC. It codes for CSVDSGGAETQYF.

V and J are TRBV6-1 and TRBJ1-3; D possibly corresponds to TRBD1 (6 bases). V shed 8 bases and J shed 2 bases, with 13 bases lying between them. CDR3 length equals 14 residues. Looked up from germline, CDR1 is MNHNS and CDR2 is SASEGT. The chain's CDR3 is CASEGRGPGNTIYF. The CDR3 bases are TGTGCCAGCGAGGGCAGGGGACCTGGAAACACCATATATTTT.

The CDR3 sequence is CASSQTTRETDTQYF. The CDR3 nucleotides are TGCGCCAGCAGCCAAACGACAAGGGAGACAGATACGCAGTATTTT. This chain links TRBV5-1 with TRBJ2-3, with D perhaps matching TRBD2 (5 bases). CDR3 size: 15 residues. V was clipped by 4 bases and J by 3 bases, with 15 bases between them. Germline V gene lookup returns CDR1 SGHRS and CDR2 YFSETQ.

The chain uses TRBV30 and TRBJ2-1, with a weak D call TRBD2 (6 bases). Trimming removed 6 bases from V and 1 base from J, with 7 bases in between. CDR1 is GTSNPN, CDR2 SVGIG, per germline (reference sequence). The CDR3 loop spans 12 amino acids. CDR3 coding DNA: TGTGCCTGCGGGAGTTCCTACAATGAGCAGTTCTTC. Translating gives CACGSSYNEQFF.

The chain joins TRBV5-8 to TRBJ1-5; 12 bases are shared with TRBD1. The CDR3 covers 15 residues. The J segment lost 6 bases and the V segment lost 4 bases, leaving 5 bases of the junction unmatched. The V gene's germline CDR1 is SGHTS and CDR2 YDEGEE. The CDR3 DNA is TGTGCCAGCAGCCCCGGGACAGGGGGCGGTCAGCCCCAGCATTTT. Its protein product is CASSPGTGGGQPQHF.

The gene calls are TRBV7-2 and TRBJ2-7; tentatively, D is TRBD2 (6 bases). Germline V gives CDR1 SGHTA, CDR2 FQGNSA. This CDR3 is built from 16 residues. V lost 0 bases, J lost 0 bases, and 12 bases lay in between. This CDR3 is CASSLAPRGSSYEQYF. The CDR3 DNA reads as TGTGCCAGCAGCTTAGCGCCCCGGGGGAGCTCCTACGAGCAGTACTTC.

The rearrangement links TRBV7-2 to TRBJ2-7; TRBD2 agrees at 10 bases. Germline V gene data show CDR1 as SGHTA and CDR2 as FQGNSA. The V and J ends lost 2 bases and 0 bases, in that order; junction bases with no gene match: 7. The CDR3 sequence is 17 residues long. As DNA, the CDR3 is TGTGCCAGCAGCTTACAAGCGGGGGGGTCGACCTCCTACGAGCAGTACTTC. As protein: CASSLQAGGSTSYEQYF.

The genes are TRBV27 and TRBJ2-1, with 7 bases that match TRBD2. The V gene end was trimmed by 6 bases and the J gene end by 11 bases; junction bases not matched to a gene: 4. This CDR3 is 11 amino acids long. The germline gives CDR1 MNHEY, CDR2 SMNVEV (reference sequence). The CDR3 protein is CASSFSGQQFF. CDR3 bases: TGTGCCAGCAGCTTTAGCGGGCAGCAGTTCTTC.

The J gene is TRBJ1-1, the V gene TRBV10-3; D not resolved. The CDR3 is 14 amino acids. V lost 0 bases and J 7 bases, leaving 12 bases between the germline ends. The germline gives CDR1 ENHRY, CDR2 SYGVKD. The chain's CDR3 is CAISESTTSSEAFF. Here the CDR3 DNA reads TGTGCCATCAGTGAGTCGACGACAAGTAGTGAAGCTTTCTTT.

The chain carries TRBV11-2 and TRBJ2-4; D not certain. Trimming shortened V by 0 bases and J by 2 bases, and 11 bases separated the two germline ends. The CDR3 consists of 16 residues. Per the germline V gene, CDR1 is SGHAT and CDR2 is FQNNGV. This CDR3 is CASSLDAGRTKNIQYF. CDR3 sequence (DNA): TGTGCCAGCAGCTTAGATGCAGGCAGGACCAAAAACATTCAGTACTTC. The full variable domain, with the rest looked up from reference TRBV11-2 and TRBJ2-4, is EAGVAQSPRYKIIEKRQSVAFWCNPISGHATLYWYQQILGQGPKLLIQFQNNGVVDDSQLPKDRFSAERLKGVDSTLKIQPAKLEDSAVYLCASSLDAGRTKNIQYFGAGTRLSVL.

The chain is built from TRBV5-4 and TRBJ2-7; TRBD1 aligns across 9 bases. The junction had 5 bases not matched to a gene; V was cut back by 4 bases and J by 6 bases. Germline V lookup: CDR1 SGHNT, CDR2 YYREEE (reference sequence). This CDR3 comprises 13 residues. The CDR3 DNA reads TGTGCCAGCAGCCACGACAGGGGGGGCGAGCAGTACTTC. It yields the protein CASSHDRGGEQYF.

This sequence joins TRBV27 and TRBJ2-3; no reliable D call. V lost 3 bases and J 4 bases, leaving 17 bases between the germline ends. This CDR3 comprises 16 residues. The germline V gene has CDR1 MNHEY and CDR2 SMNVEV (reference sequence). The CDR3 region has the DNA TGTGCCAGCAGTTTTTACCAAGTTAGAGGTTCAGATACGCAGTATTTT. It encodes CASSFYQVRGSDTQYF.